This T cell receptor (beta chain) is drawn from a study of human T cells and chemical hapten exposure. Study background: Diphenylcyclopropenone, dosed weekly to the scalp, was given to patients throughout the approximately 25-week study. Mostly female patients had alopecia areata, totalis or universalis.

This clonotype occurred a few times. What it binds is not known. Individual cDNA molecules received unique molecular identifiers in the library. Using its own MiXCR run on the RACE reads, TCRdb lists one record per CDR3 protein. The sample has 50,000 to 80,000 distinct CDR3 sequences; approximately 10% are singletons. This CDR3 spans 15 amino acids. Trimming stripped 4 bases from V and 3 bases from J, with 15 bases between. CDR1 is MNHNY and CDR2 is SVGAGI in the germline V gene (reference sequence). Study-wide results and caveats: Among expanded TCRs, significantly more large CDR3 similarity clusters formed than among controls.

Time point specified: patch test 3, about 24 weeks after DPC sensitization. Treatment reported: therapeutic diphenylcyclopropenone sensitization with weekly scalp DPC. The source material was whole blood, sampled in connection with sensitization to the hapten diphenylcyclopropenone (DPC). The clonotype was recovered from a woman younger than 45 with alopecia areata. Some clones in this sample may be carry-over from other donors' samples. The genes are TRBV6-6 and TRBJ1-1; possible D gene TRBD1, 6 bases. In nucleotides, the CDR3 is TGTGCCAGCAGTTCTACAGGGCGCCCGGACACTGAAGCTTTCTTT. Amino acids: CASSSTGRPDTEAFF.